The next 19 T cell receptor beta chains were all read from a single sample in a study of CD8 T cells in ankylosing spondylitis. Study conclusions and caveats: Blood of patients with ankylosing spondylitis appeared to be characterized by a TCR beta motif of eight highly homologous variants.

MiXCR was run by TCRdb on the 5' RACE reads, yielding one entry per CDR3 protein. The table records 250,000 to 350,000 distinct CDR3 sequences, 6.5% to 10% of them present only once. These receptors are not linked to any known antigen. Material for sequencing was blood, either unsorted or a sorted T cell fraction (not recorded which). All receptors come from a male donor with ankylosing spondylitis.

The sample holds a few counts of this clonotype. The chain links TRBV9 to TRBJ1-1; D not resolved. Trimming stripped 0 bases from V and 4 bases from J, with 13 bases between. Germline loops: CDR1 SGDLS, CDR2 YYNGEE. The CDR3 consists of 15 residues. In DNA form, the CDR3 reads TGTGCCAGCAGCGTAGGTAAAGGCGGCGGCACTGAAGCTTTCTTT. This sequence encodes CASSVGKGGGTEAFF. Complete variable domain (other parts from reference TRBV9 and TRBJ1-1): DSGVTQTPKHLITATGQRVTLRCSPRSGDLSVYWYQQSLDQGLQFLIQYYNGEERAKGNILERFSAQQFPDLHSELNLSSLELGDSALYFCASSVGKGGGTEAFFGQGTRLTVV.

A few counts support this clonotype. The chain uses TRBV7-9 and TRBJ2-7, with D hard to call. The V and J ends lost 5 bases and 2 bases respectively, with 16 bases between them. This CDR3 is built from 15 residues. CDR1 is SEHNR and CDR2 is FQNEAQ in the germline V gene (reference sequence). The CDR3 region is CASSGDFGRTYEQYF. The CDR3 nucleotides are TGTGCCAGCAGCGGAGACTTCGGACGGACCTACGAGCAGTACTTC.

V usage is TRBV5-6 and J usage is TRBJ2-1; D call uncertain. Trimming removed 8 bases at V and 0 bases at J, with 12 bases between. This CDR3 comprises 14 residues. From germline, CDR1 is SGHDT and CDR2 YYEEEE. Written as DNA, the CDR3 is TGTGCCAGTAATGCGCGACACTCCTACAATGAGCAGTTCTTC. Amino acids: CASNARHSYNEQFF.

The chain uses TRBV7-3 and TRBJ2-1, with 8 bases lining up with TRBD2. Germline values: CDR1 SGHTA, CDR2 FQGTGA. The CDR3 extends over 16 amino acids. V was clipped by 0 bases and J by 4 bases; unmatched bases: 5. For the CDR3, the DNA is TGTGCCAGCAGCTTAACGTTAGCGGGACCTTACAATGAGCAGTTCTTC. Translating gives CASSLTLAGPYNEQFF.

The rearrangement uses TRBV6-1 and TRBJ1-2; D unresolved. V lost 6 bases to trimming and J lost 3 bases, with 14 bases between them. This CDR3 comprises 14 residues. From germline, CDR1 is MNHNS and CDR2 SASEGT. This CDR3 is CASSWAEGDYGYTF. The CDR3 coding sequence is TGTGCCAGCAGCTGGGCGGAGGGCGACTATGGCTACACCTTC.

This clonotype has only a few counts. The V and J genes are TRBV28 and TRBJ2-7; no reliable D call. Trimming left V 6 bases short and J 4 bases short, with 16 bases between. The CDR3 contains 14 residues. Germline lookup yields CDR1 MDHEN and CDR2 SYDVKM. The CDR3 DNA is TGTGCCAGCAGGCCCCCAGAGCGCCTTTACGAGCAGTACTTC. Protein sequence: CASRPPERLYEQYF.

This clonotype was seen a handful of times. The V call is TRBV20-1, the J call TRBJ2-1; the match to TRBD2 covers 13 bases. Germline V gives CDR1 DFQATT, CDR2 SNEGSKA (reference sequence). The CDR3 loop spans 16 amino acids. Trimming took 2 bases from V and 6 from J; bases not matched to a gene: 7. This CDR3 reads CSARKLGTSGTNEQFF. CDR3 DNA sequence: TGCAGTGCTAGAAAACTTGGGACTAGCGGGACCAATGAGCAGTTCTTC.

This clonotype has a handful of counts. The rearrangement uses TRBV27 and TRBJ2-1; D is unclear. The CDR3 length is 12 residues. Between the trimmed V and J ends, which lost 5 bases and 11 bases, there was a span of 13 bases. CDR1 is MNHEY, CDR2 SMNVEV, per germline (reference sequence). The CDR3 DNA is TGTGCCAGCAGTCAATACGACCAGAAGCAGTTCTTC. It is translated as CASSQYDQKQFF.

Only a few counts were recorded for this clonotype. The chain recombines TRBV20-1 with TRBJ2-1; no reliable D call. Germline loops: CDR1 DFQATT, CDR2 SNEGSKA (reference sequence). Trimming removed 3 bases at V and 6 bases at J, with 9 bases between. This CDR3 contains 12 residues. The CDR3 protein is CSARGSSNEQFF. The CDR3 region has the DNA TGCAGTGCTAGGGGTAGTAGCAATGAGCAGTTCTTC.

V is TRBV4-1 and J is TRBJ2-7; 10 positions match TRBD2. CDR3 size: 15 residues. With V trimmed by 4 bases and J by 2 bases, 5 bases remained unmatched. CDR1 and CDR2 (germline): MGHRA, YSYEKL. CDR3 loop: CASSRQREGPYEQYF. Here the CDR3 DNA reads TGCGCCAGCAGCCGGCAGCGGGAGGGCCCCTACGAGCAGTACTTC.

The chain employs TRBV4-1 and TRBJ2-7; D gene ambiguous. With 3 bases removed from V and 0 bases from J, the gap between germline ends came to 15 bases. The CDR3 runs to 16 residues. The germline V gene has CDR1 MGHRA and CDR2 YSYEKL. CDR3 protein: CASSHASGWDSYEQYF. For the CDR3, the DNA is TGCGCCAGCAGCCATGCTTCTGGGTGGGACTCCTACGAGCAGTACTTC.

A few counts support this clonotype. The chain has TRBV7-2 and TRBJ1-1; 7 positions agree with TRBD1. Germline V gene data show CDR1 as SGHTA and CDR2 as FQGNSA. J lost 0 bases, V lost 8 bases, and 9 bases had no gene match. The CDR3 runs to 15 residues. Written as DNA, the CDR3 is TGTGCCAGCCGTAGACAGGGACCCATGAACACTGAAGCTTTCTTT. This codes for CASRRQGPMNTEAFF.

The CDR3 nucleotides read TGTGCCAGCAGTAGACAGACTTACAATGAGCAGTTCTTC. This codes for CASSRQTYNEQFF. The chain joins TRBV12-3 or TRBV12-4 to TRBJ2-1; D may be TRBD1 (5 bases). This CDR3 has 13 residues. V was pared by 5 bases and J by 4 bases, with 9 bases between.

This clonotype was recorded at least ten times. Its ends do not fully match the called genes, so a read error is possible. CDR3 protein: CASSLDSYNEQFF. In nucleotides, the CDR3 is TGTGCTAGCAGCTTAGACAGCTACAATGAGCAGTTCTTC. The chain joins TRBV7-7 to TRBJ2-1, with D maybe TRBD1 (5 bases). Germline V CDR1 and CDR2: SSHAT, FNYEAQ (reference sequence). CDR3 length: 13 amino acids.

The gene calls are TRBV29-1 and TRBJ1-6, with 7 bases fitting TRBD1. Germline V gene data show CDR1 as SQVTM and CDR2 as ANQGSEA. Trimming at V came to 4 bases and at J to 7 bases, leaving 4 bases not matched to a gene. CDR3 length equals 13 residues. CDR3 nucleotides: TGCAGCGTTGCAGCAGGGGGGAATTCACCCCTCCACTTT. This translates into CSVAAGGNSPLHF.

The sample holds many counts of this clonotype. V usage is TRBV20-1 and J usage is TRBJ2-1; TRBD2 matches 7 bases. The germline V gene has CDR1 DFQATT and CDR2 SNEGSKA (reference sequence). Trimming at V came to 7 bases and at J to 1 base, leaving 7 bases not matched to a gene. CDR3 length: 14 amino acids. CDR3 DNA sequence: TGCAGTGTAGGCGGGAGACGGTCCTACAATGAGCAGTTCTTC. It yields the protein CSVGGRRSYNEQFF.

In its sample, this clonotype was seen many times. V usage is TRBV5-1 and J usage is TRBJ2-1; no reliable D call. The V end lost 0 bases, the J end lost 0 bases, and 13 bases lay between the germline ends. Per the germline V gene, CDR1 is SGHRS and CDR2 is YFSETQ. The CDR3 covers 17 residues. CDR3 coding DNA: TGCGCCAGCAGCTTGGGATCGACTCGTAGCTCCTACAATGAGCAGTTCTTC. This translates into CASSLGSTRSSYNEQFF.

This clonotype has a handful of counts. The genes are TRBV11-1 and TRBJ2-6; tentative D call: TRBD1 (5 bases). There are 18 residues in the CDR3. CDR1 and CDR2 (germline): SGHAT, FQDESV (reference sequence). Trimming took off 5 bases at V and 0 bases at J, with 17 bases between the two ends. In DNA form, the CDR3 reads TGTGCCAGCAGCCCCCTCGGGCAGGGCCACTCTGGGGCCAACGTCCTGACTTTC. As protein: CASSPLGQGHSGANVLTF.

The sample holds a few counts of this clonotype. CDR3 in DNA: TGTGCCAGCCGACAGGGCCTGGGGGATACGCAGTATTTT. Translating it yields CASRQGLGDTQYF. The chain employs TRBV11-3 and TRBJ2-3; 7 nucleotides line up with TRBD1. The CDR3 length is 13 residues. Germline trimming cut 8 bases from V and 6 bases from J; bases unmatched to any gene: 8. CDR1 SGHNT and CDR2 YENEEA come from the germline V gene.